Below are 14 T cell receptor beta chains sequenced from a single sample in a study of blood T cell repertoires in COVID-19. Sequenced by immunoSEQ multiplex PCR; TCRdb stores in-frame clones only, minus some. The data show approximately 450,000 clones, approximately 92% seen once. The sequencing input was PBMCs or T cells enriched from blood (not recorded which). Every receptor here comes from a man aged 25-45 years who had recovered from COVID-19.

The rearrangement links TRBV12-5 to TRBJ2-5; 10 bases match TRBD1. Germline V CDR1 and CDR2: LGHNT, FRNRAP. V was clipped by 2 bases and J by 5 bases; unmatched bases: 11. The CDR3 extends over 17 amino acids. CDR3 sequence: CASGLPTAGQGPETQYF. The CDR3 DNA reads TGTGCTAGTGGTTTGCCAACCGCGGGACAGGGGCCGGAGACCCAGTACTTC.

This sequence joins TRBV9 and TRBJ2-3; maybe TRBD2 (6 bases). Per the germline V gene, CDR1 is SGDLS and CDR2 is YYNGEE. V lost 6 bases and J 0 bases, leaving 11 bases between the germline ends. This CDR3 has 14 residues. CDR3 in amino acids: CASNPGLSTDTQYF. The DNA of the CDR3 is TGTGCCAGCAACCCGGGACTCAGCACAGATACGCAGTATTTT.

The gene calls are TRBV28 and TRBJ2-7; the match to TRBD1 covers 7 bases. V lost 2 bases and J lost 3; bases outside the gene matches: 4. Looked up from germline, CDR1 is MDHEN and CDR2 is SYDVKM. This CDR3 spans 14 amino acids. The CDR3: CASSLPGQNYEQYF. CDR3 bases: TGTGCCAGCAGTTTACCGGGACAGAACTACGAGCAGTACTTC.

V usage is TRBV10-3 and J usage is TRBJ2-7; 11 positions match TRBD1. J gave up 2 bases and V 6 bases, and 3 bases lay outside the gene matches. The CDR3 has 14 amino acids. Germline V gene sequence: CDR1 ENHRY, CDR2 SYGVKD. CDR3 coding DNA: TGTGCCATCAGCACGGGACAGGGGGCCTACGAGCAGTACTTC. Translated: CAISTGQGAYEQYF.

V usage is TRBV29-1 and J usage is TRBJ2-7; 9 nucleotides align to TRBD2. Per germline, CDR1 SQVTM and CDR2 ANQGSEA. The CDR3 consists of 12 residues. Losses at the gene ends were 5 bases for V and 2 bases for J; bases not matched to a gene: 1. CDR3 residues: CSVLAGPYEQYF. The CDR3 region has the DNA TGCAGCGTTCTAGCGGGACCCTACGAGCAGTACTTC.

This clone has a handful of counts. V is TRBV27 and J is TRBJ1-6, with TRBD1 matching over 8 bases. The CDR3 is made up of 15 amino acids. The V segment lost 5 bases and the J segment 7 bases; nucleotides outside the gene matches: 7. CDR1 MNHEY and CDR2 SMNVEV come from the germline V gene (reference sequence). CDR3 sequence (DNA): TGTGCCAGCAGTGCTCGGACAGGGCAAAATTCACCCCTCCACTTT. It codes for CASSARTGQNSPLHF.

This clone has a handful of counts. This chain joins TRBV2 and TRBJ1-1; 7 bases map to TRBD1. This CDR3 contains 14 residues. V lost 4 bases and J lost 11; bases outside the gene matches: 13. The V gene's germline CDR1 is SNHLY and CDR2 FYNNEI. DNA for the CDR3: TGTGCCAGCAGTGCGCTGCCGAGGGACAGTCTGGCTTTCTTT. This sequence encodes CASSALPRDSLAFF.

The chain recombines TRBV18 with TRBJ1-5; possible D gene TRBD1, 5 bases. Germline assignment: CDR1 KGHSH and CDR2 LQKENI. The CDR3 loop spans 17 amino acids. The V and J ends lost 3 bases and 1 base respectively, with 16 bases between them. DNA of the CDR3: TGTGCCAGCTCACCTGCTGGGGGGTTCGGAAGCAATCAGCCCCAGCATTTT. It is translated as CASSPAGGFGSNQPQHF.

The V gene is TRBV7-9, the J gene TRBJ1-1; 8 positions match TRBD1. Germline assignment: CDR1 SEHNR and CDR2 FQNEAQ (reference sequence). J gave up 1 base and V 5 bases, and 6 bases lay outside the gene matches. This CDR3 has 15 amino acids. CDR3 in DNA: TGTGCCAGCAGCCGTGACAGGGGAGCGAACACTGAAGCTTTCTTT. It is translated as CASSRDRGANTEAFF. Variable domain in full (rest from reference TRBV7-9 and TRBJ1-1): DTGVSQNPRHKITKRGQNVTFRCDPISEHNRLYWYRQTLGQGPEFLTYFQNEAQLEKSRLLSDRFSAERPKGSFSTLEIQRTEQGDSAMYLCASSRDRGANTEAFFGQGTRLTVV.

Concerning this clone: Other DNA sequences in this sample translate to the same CDR3. The chain uses TRBV3-1 (or the pseudogene TRBV3-2) and TRBJ2-7, with 7 bases aligning to TRBD2. CDR1 is LGHDT, CDR2 YNNKEL, per germline (reference sequence). CDR3 length equals 14 residues. Germline trimming cut 5 bases from V and 0 bases from J; bases unmatched to any gene: 4. The DNA for the CDR3 is TGTGCCAGCAGCTTAGCGGGCAGCTCCTACGAGCAGTACTTC. It yields the protein CASSLAGSSYEQYF.

CDR3 bases: TGTGCCAGCAGTTTACTGGATACGCAGTATTTT. Translated: CASSLLDTQYF. The V call is TRBV12-3 or TRBV12-4, the J call TRBJ2-3; no clear D gene. The CDR3 consists of 11 residues. V lost 2 bases, J lost 6 bases, and 3 bases lay in between.

V usage is TRBV7-9 and J usage is TRBJ2-6, with TRBD2 as a possible D gene (6 bases). This CDR3 contains 16 residues. From germline, CDR1 is SEHNR and CDR2 FQNEAQ (reference sequence). V lost 2 bases to trimming and J lost 2 bases, with 10 bases between them. The CDR3 loop reads CASSLSTSTGANVLTF. CDR3 DNA: TGTGCCAGCAGCTTATCGACTAGTACTGGGGCCAACGTCCTGACTTTC.

The gene calls are TRBV19 and TRBJ1-4; D unresolved. V was cut by 5 bases and J by 6 bases, with 22 bases left in between. The CDR3 has 17 residues. Germline V gives CDR1 LNHDA, CDR2 SQIVND (reference sequence). Here the CDR3 reads CASSPRGPREYYEKLFF. As DNA, the CDR3 is TGTGCCAGTAGTCCGCGTGGGCCGAGGGAGTATTATGAAAAACTGTTTTTT.

The rearrangement uses TRBV3-1 (or the pseudogene TRBV3-2) and TRBJ2-3; D ambiguous. Looked up from germline, CDR1 is LGHDT and CDR2 is YNNKEL (reference sequence). This CDR3 spans 17 amino acids. V was trimmed by 0 bases and J by 0 bases, leaving 13 bases between them. CDR3 sequence: CASSQERVADSTDTQYF. The CDR3 bases are TGTGCCAGCAGCCAAGAGAGAGTAGCAGATAGCACAGATACGCAGTATTTT.